Listed below are T cell receptor beta chains from one sample, sequenced in a study of low-dose radiotherapy and immunotherapy resistance in tumors. One entry per CDR3 protein results from TCRdb running MiXCR on the reads. The sample includes tens of thousands of distinct CDR3 sequences, around 27% of them seen just once. Sequenced material: PBMCs, taken before treatment. The receptors stem from a male donor with rectosigmoid adenocarcinoma. Both conserved end residues are part of each CDR3. Each record gives: V gene, clone size, J gene, CDR3 protein. Only part of the rows carry a size: once, few, many, or a class if the clone is expanded.

V: TRBV28; size: -; J: TRBJ2-7; CDR3: CATTGPQGEAEQYF
V: TRBV20-1; size: many; J: TRBJ2-7; CDR3: CSARDSVLADTSEQYF
V: TRBV5-1; size: medium-sized; J: TRBJ2-7; CDR3: CASSRGQEAYEQYF
V: TRBV5-1; size: many; J: TRBJ2-1; CDR3: CASILRQGDNEQFF
V: TRBV7-3; size: many; J: TRBJ2-4; CDR3: CASSLTRTVGSAKNIQYF
V: TRBV4-2; size: many; J: TRBJ2-7; CDR3: CASSQGNGYEQYF
V: TRBV3-1; size: many; J: TRBJ1-1; CDR3: CASSQRDGTEAFF
V: TRBV7-2; size: many; J: TRBJ2-1; CDR3: CASSRTGYNEQFF
V: TRBV11-2; size: -; J: TRBJ2-1; CDR3: CASRQPKGQGAYNEQFF
V: TRBV7-2; size: many; J: TRBJ1-5; CDR3: CASSSQGRQPQHF
V: TRBV4-3; size: -; J: TRBJ2-5; CDR3: CASSQLGLAYETQYF
V: TRBV7-9; size: many; J: TRBJ2-3; CDR3: CASSLAGGGDTQYF
V: TRBV18; size: many; J: TRBJ1-5; CDR3: CASSPRTGQGGQPQHF
V: TRBV28; size: many; J: TRBJ1-1; CDR3: CASSEFRGSTEAFF
V: TRBV6-2/TRBV6-3; size: many; J: TRBJ2-2; CDR3: CASRNKGQDTGELFF
V: TRBV2; size: many; J: TRBJ2-7; CDR3: CASSEQGWHEQYF
V: TRBV28; size: many; J: TRBJ1-1; CDR3: CASSFSGAEAFF
V: TRBV4-3; size: -; J: TRBJ2-3; CDR3: CASSQEGLAGATDTQYF
V: TRBV6-1; size: few; J: TRBJ2-7; CDR3: CASSYSNYPMPAEQYF
V: TRBV11-2; size: -; J: TRBJ2-3; CDR3: CASSLSSGGASDTQYF
V: TRBV7-9; size: many; J: TRBJ2-7; CDR3: CASSSSGALAHEQYF
V: TRBV28; size: -; J: TRBJ1-6; CDR3: CASRGTGVSPLHF